This TCR beta chain comes out of a study of blood T cells in healthy people across ages. Sample-barcoded 5' priming and a J-beta primer mix drove a second PCR of roughly 6 to 12 cycles. TCRdb re-derived calls from the 5' RACE reads in MiXCR, one entry per CDR3 protein. Of some 900,000 distinct CDR3 sequences in the sample, around 49% were seen once. The germline V gene has CDR1 ENHRY and CDR2 SYGVKD. This CDR3 spans 15 amino acids. The V and J ends lost 8 bases and 1 base, in that order; junction bases with no gene match: 6. General study findings and limits: TCR beta diversity per million T cells fell roughly linearly with age.

This clonotype was observed many times. Its antigen is undetermined. The sequenced material came from blood. V and J are TRBV10-3 and TRBJ1-5; 9 nucleotides line up with TRBD1. The clonotype was recovered from a man between 25 and 39 years old in good health. This chain's CDR3 is CAIGTGSSSNQPQHF. In DNA form, the CDR3 reads TGTGCCATCGGGACAGGGTCGTCGAGCAATCAGCCCCAGCATTTT.